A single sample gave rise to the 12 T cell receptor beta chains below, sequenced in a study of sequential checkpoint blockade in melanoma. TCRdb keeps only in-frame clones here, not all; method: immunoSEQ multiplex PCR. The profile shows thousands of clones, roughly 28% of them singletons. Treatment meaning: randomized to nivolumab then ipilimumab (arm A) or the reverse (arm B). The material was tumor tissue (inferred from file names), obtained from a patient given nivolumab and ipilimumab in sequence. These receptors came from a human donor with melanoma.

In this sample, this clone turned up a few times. The CDR3 sequence is CATKTGEINSPLHF. The CDR3 DNA follows: TGTGCCACAAAGACAGGGGAGATAAATTCACCCCTCCACTTT. The gene calls are TRBV6-8 and TRBJ1-6, with 8 bases lining up with TRBD1. Germline trimming cut 10 bases from V and 7 bases from J; bases unmatched to any gene: 9. This CDR3 has 14 amino acids. Germline V gene data show CDR1 as MNHGY and CDR2 as SAAAGT.

The CDR3 loop is CASSLAYIDRGYEQYF. The CDR3 DNA follows: TGTGCCAGCAGTTTAGCGTATATAGATAGAGGCTACGAGCAGTACTTC. This chain uses TRBV28 with TRBJ2-7; no definite D call. The germline V and J ends were trimmed by 2 bases and 3 bases, with 17 bases remaining between them. This CDR3 comprises 16 residues. From germline, CDR1 is MDHEN and CDR2 SYDVKM.

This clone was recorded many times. CDR3 in amino acids: CASSNTIAPGGYTF. CDR3 DNA sequence: TGTGCCAGCAGCAATACGATAGCTCCTGGTGGCTACACCTTC. The chain has TRBV11-3 and TRBJ1-2; unclear D gene. There are 14 residues in the CDR3. V dropped 5 bases and J dropped 7 bases, with 17 bases sitting between them. Germline values: CDR1 SGHNT, CDR2 YENEEA.

The CDR3 coding sequence is TGTGCCAGCTCACCAACGGCTCGCGGAAACACCATATATTTT. Its translation: CASSPTARGNTIYF. The rearrangement uses TRBV18 and TRBJ1-3; D is uncertain. Germline CDR1 is KGHSH and CDR2 is LQKENI. V shed 2 bases and J shed 4 bases, with 9 bases lying between them. The CDR3 has 14 residues.

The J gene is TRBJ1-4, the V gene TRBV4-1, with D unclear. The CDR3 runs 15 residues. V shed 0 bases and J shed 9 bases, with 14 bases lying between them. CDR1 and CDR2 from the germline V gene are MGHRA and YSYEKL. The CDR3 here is CASSQERRESQKLFF. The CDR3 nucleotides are TGCGCCAGCAGCCAAGAAAGGAGGGAGAGTCAAAAACTGTTTTTT.

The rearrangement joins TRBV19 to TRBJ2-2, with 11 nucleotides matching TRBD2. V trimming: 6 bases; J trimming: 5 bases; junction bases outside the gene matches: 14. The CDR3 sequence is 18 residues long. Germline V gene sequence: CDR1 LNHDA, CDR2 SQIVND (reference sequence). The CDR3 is CASRPGGLAGGWTGELFF. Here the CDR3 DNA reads TGTGCCAGTAGGCCTGGCGGGCTAGCGGGAGGATGGACCGGGGAGCTGTTTTTT.

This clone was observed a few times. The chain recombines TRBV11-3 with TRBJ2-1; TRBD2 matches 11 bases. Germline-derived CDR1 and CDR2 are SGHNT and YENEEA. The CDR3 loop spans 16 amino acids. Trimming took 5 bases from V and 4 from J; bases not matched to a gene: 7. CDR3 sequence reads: CASSQRTSGLYNEQFF. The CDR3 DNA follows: TGTGCCAGCAGCCAGCGGACTAGCGGGCTTTACAATGAGCAGTTCTTC.

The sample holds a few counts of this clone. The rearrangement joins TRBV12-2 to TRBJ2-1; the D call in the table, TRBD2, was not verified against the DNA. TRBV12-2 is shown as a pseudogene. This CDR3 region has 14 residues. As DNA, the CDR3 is TGTGCAACCTCCACGACTCCAGCGGGAGGAGAGCAGTTCTTC. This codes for CATSTTPAGGEQFF.

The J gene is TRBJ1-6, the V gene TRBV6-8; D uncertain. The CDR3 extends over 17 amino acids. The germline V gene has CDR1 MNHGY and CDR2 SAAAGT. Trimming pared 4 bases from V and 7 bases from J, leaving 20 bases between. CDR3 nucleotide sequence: TGTGCCAGCAGTTCCCTCTGGGCAGGATTGGGAAATTCACCCCTCCACTTT. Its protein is CASSSLWAGLGNSPLHF.

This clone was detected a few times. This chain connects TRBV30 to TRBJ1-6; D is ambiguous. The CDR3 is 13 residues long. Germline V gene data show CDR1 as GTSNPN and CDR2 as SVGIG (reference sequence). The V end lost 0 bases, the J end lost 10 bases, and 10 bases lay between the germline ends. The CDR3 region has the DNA TGTGCCTGGAGTGTAATGAGGGTCTCACCCCTCCACTTT. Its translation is CAWSVMRVSPLHF.

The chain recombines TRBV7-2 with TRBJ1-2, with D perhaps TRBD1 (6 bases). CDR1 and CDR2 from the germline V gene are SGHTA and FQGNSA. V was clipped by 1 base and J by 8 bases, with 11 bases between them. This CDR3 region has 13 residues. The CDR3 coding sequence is TGTGCCAGCAGCTTAGTAAACAGGGACGGCTACACCTTC. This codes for CASSLVNRDGYTF.

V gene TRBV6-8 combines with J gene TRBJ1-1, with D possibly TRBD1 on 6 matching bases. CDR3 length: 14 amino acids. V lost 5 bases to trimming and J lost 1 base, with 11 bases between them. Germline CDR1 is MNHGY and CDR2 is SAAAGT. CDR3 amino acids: CASSPGEGNTEAFF. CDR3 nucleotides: TGTGCCAGCAGTCCAGGGGAGGGGAACACTGAAGCTTTCTTT.